In this sample, the clone carrying this TCR beta chain turned up many times. Duration under 3 months, a NOSPECS grade of at least 4, and a Clinical Activity Score of at least 3 characterized the ophthalmopathy patients. Orbital computed tomography and thyroid ultrasound, together with serum TRAb and thyroxine and clinical symptoms, were used for diagnoses. The data were taken from a study of T cells in Graves' hyperthyroidism and ophthalmopathy. RNA transcripts yielded amplified TCR beta CDR3 regions. Initially, a first-round RT-PCR of the TCR CDR3 employed the HTBI primer set. TCRdb called the multiplex PCR reads again in MiXCR, with one record for every CDR3 protein. The sample includes roughly 500,000 distinct CDR3 sequences, 15% to 20% seen only once; the top ten take 25% to 30%. The sequencing sample was made of blood. This clonotype was obtained from a woman aged 30 to 39 with Graves' ophthalmopathy.

This CDR3 reads CASSEEASGMQETQYF. The CDR3 DNA is TGTGCCAGCAGTGAAGAGGCTAGCGGAATGCAAGAGACCCAGTACTTC. This chain links TRBV2 with TRBJ2-5; 7 nucleotides match TRBD2. Germline loops: CDR1 SNHLY, CDR2 FYNNEI. The CDR3 is 16 amino acids. The J segment lost 2 bases and the V segment lost 1 base, leaving 7 bases of the junction unmatched.